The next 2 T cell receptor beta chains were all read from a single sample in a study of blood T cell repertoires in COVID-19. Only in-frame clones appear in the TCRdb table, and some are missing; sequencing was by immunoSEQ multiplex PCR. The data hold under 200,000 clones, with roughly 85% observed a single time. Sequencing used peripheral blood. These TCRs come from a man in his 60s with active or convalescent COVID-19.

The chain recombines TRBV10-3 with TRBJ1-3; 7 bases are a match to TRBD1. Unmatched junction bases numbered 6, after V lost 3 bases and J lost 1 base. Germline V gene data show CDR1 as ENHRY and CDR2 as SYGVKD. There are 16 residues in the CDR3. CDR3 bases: TGTGCCATCAGTGAAATATACAGGGGTTCTGGAAACACCATATATTTT. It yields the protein CAISEIYRGSGNTIYF.

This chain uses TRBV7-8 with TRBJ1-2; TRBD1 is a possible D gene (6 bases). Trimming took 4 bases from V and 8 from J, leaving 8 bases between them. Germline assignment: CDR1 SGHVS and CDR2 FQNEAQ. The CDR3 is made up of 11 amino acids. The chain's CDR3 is CASSSTGGYTF. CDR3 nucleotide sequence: TGTGCCAGCAGCTCCACAGGGGGCTACACCTTC.